The 25 T cell receptor beta chains below come from one sample, sequenced in a study of siplizumab effects on memory and regulatory T cells. Here immunoSEQ multiplex PCR was the method, and the copy in TCRdb shows in-frame clones only, minus some. Here the sample spans about 26,000 clones, around 83% being singletons. The specimen sequenced was memory CD4+ T cells sorted from blood. These receptors originate from a human donor in good health.

The chain carries TRBV6-5 and TRBJ1-5, with a weak D call TRBD1 (5 bases). Germline CDR1 MNHEY, CDR2 SVGAGI. Trimming pared 8 bases from V and 4 bases from J, leaving 15 bases between. CDR3 length: 14 amino acids. This CDR3 is CASGDSRQNQPQHF. For the CDR3, the DNA is TGTGCCAGCGGGGACTCACGACAAAATCAGCCCCAGCATTTT.

The chain couples TRBV7-2 to TRBJ2-4; 10 bases are shared with TRBD1. The CDR3 consists of 15 residues. Per the germline V gene, CDR1 is SGHTA and CDR2 is FQGNSA. V lost 4 bases to trimming and J lost 6 bases; unmatched junction nucleotides: 6. The CDR3 here is CASSSPGQGGNIQYF. DNA for the CDR3: TGTGCCAGCAGCTCACCAGGACAGGGGGGAAACATTCAGTACTTC.

This chain links TRBV6-5 with TRBJ2-2; TRBD1 might be the D (5 bases). The germline CDR1 and CDR2 sequences are MNHEY and SVGAGI. The germline V and J ends were trimmed by 6 bases and 0 bases, with 8 bases remaining between them. The length of the CDR3 is 14 residues. The CDR3 is CASRLQANTGELFF. CDR3 in DNA: TGTGCCAGCAGGCTACAGGCGAACACCGGGGAGCTGTTTTTT.

The genes are TRBV30 and TRBJ2-3, with 8 nucleotides matching TRBD2. CDR1 and CDR2 from the germline V gene are GTSNPN and SVGIG (reference sequence). Germline trimming cut 1 base from V and 1 base from J; bases unmatched to any gene: 4. CDR3 size: 15 residues. CDR3 bases: TGTGCCTGGAGTGCCGGGAGGGCTGGCACAGATACGCAGTATTTT. It encodes CAWSAGRAGTDTQYF.

The rearrangement uses TRBV7-2 and TRBJ2-5; maybe TRBD1 (5 bases). The V and J ends lost 2 bases and 2 bases respectively, with 9 bases between them. There are 14 residues in the CDR3. Germline CDR1 SGHTA, CDR2 FQGNSA. CDR3 nucleotides: TGTGCCAGCAGCTTAAACCCAGGGCAAGAGACCCAGTACTTC. This gives the protein CASSLNPGQETQYF.

V usage is TRBV5-1 and J usage is TRBJ2-5; a possible D gene is TRBD2 (5 bases). The V and J ends lost 2 bases and 5 bases respectively, with 13 bases between them. The germline CDR1 and CDR2 sequences are SGHRS and YFSETQ. This CDR3 spans 14 amino acids. The CDR3 protein is CASSLRGSSETQYF. CDR3 bases: TGCGCCAGCAGCTTAAGAGGGAGTTCCGAGACCCAGTACTTC. The variable domain in full, with the rest retrieved from reference TRBV5-1 and TRBJ2-5, is KAGVTQTPRYLIKTRGQQVTLSCSPISGHRSVSWYQQTPGQGLQFLFEYFSETQRNKGNFPGRFSGRQFSNSRSEMNVSTLELGDSALYLCASSLRGSSETQYFGPGTRLLVL.

This sequence joins TRBV4-2 and TRBJ2-1; 8 bases fit TRBD2. Germline loops: CDR1 LGHNA, CDR2 YNFKEQ. The CDR3 length is 16 residues. With V trimmed by 0 bases and J by 4 bases, 5 bases remained unmatched. CDR3 region: CASSQEAGGGYNEQFF. CDR3 nucleotides: TGTGCCAGCAGCCAAGAGGCGGGAGGTGGGTACAATGAGCAGTTCTTC.

The CDR3 coding sequence is TGTGCCAGTAGTATTGGGCGGTCGAACACCGGGGAGCTGTTTTTT. The encoded protein is CASSIGRSNTGELFF. The chain couples TRBV19 to TRBJ2-2; D remains ambiguous. The V and J ends lost 3 bases and 0 bases respectively, with 8 bases between them. Germline assignment: CDR1 LNHDA and CDR2 SQIVND (reference sequence). The CDR3 totals 15 residues.

This clone has more than one count but fewer than ten. The rearrangement links TRBV4-3 to TRBJ1-5, with D unresolved. The V and J ends lost 2 bases and 0 bases respectively, with 5 bases between them. There are 14 residues in the CDR3. Per the germline V gene, CDR1 is LGHNA and CDR2 is YSLEER. This CDR3 reads CASSQWASNQPQHF. The CDR3 DNA reads TGCGCCAGCAGCCAATGGGCTAGCAATCAGCCCCAGCATTTT.

The chain combines TRBV7-2 with TRBJ2-3, with D perhaps TRBD1 or TRBD2 (7 bases each). CDR1 and CDR2 from the germline V gene are SGHTA and FQGNSA. The V and J ends lost 2 bases and 5 bases respectively, with 14 bases between them. There are 15 residues in the CDR3. In DNA, the CDR3 is TGTGCCAGCAGCTTACAGGGGGAGGGAGGAGATACGCAGTATTTT. Its protein is CASSLQGEGGDTQYF.

The table lists this clone with a few counts. The rearrangement links TRBV5-4 to TRBJ1-2; D ambiguous. Germline CDR1 SGHNT, CDR2 YYREEE (reference sequence). Trimming pared 0 bases from V and 4 bases from J, leaving 7 bases between. There are 13 residues in the CDR3. CDR3 protein: CASSLVRSYGYTF. In DNA form, the CDR3 reads TGTGCCAGCAGCTTGGTCAGATCCTATGGCTACACCTTC.

This clone was observed a handful of times. The rearrangement uses TRBV7-2 and TRBJ2-6, with 7 bases identical to TRBD2. Germline CDR1 SGHTA, CDR2 FQGNSA. V lost 3 bases, J lost 0 bases, and 11 bases stayed unmatched. The CDR3 spans 19 residues. In nucleotides, the CDR3 is TGTGCCAGCAGCTTTCAATGGCGGGGGACCAGCTCTGGGGCCAACGTCCTGACTTTC. This gives the protein CASSFQWRGTSSGANVLTF.

The chain links TRBV2 to TRBJ2-5, with 9 bases that match TRBD2. The germline gives CDR1 SNHLY, CDR2 FYNNEI. With 11 bases clipped from V and 5 bases from J, the junction kept 12 bases outside the gene matches. The CDR3 is 14 amino acids. In nucleotides, the CDR3 is TGTGCCTGCCAGGCGGGAGGGCCAGGTGAGACCCAGTACTTC. Translation gives CACQAGGPGETQYF.

The genes are TRBV9 and TRBJ2-2; 7 nucleotides match TRBD1. The CDR3 sequence is 16 residues long. Losses at the gene ends were 3 bases for V and 2 bases for J; bases not matched to a gene: 7. CDR1 and CDR2 from the germline V gene are SGDLS and YYNGEE. The CDR3 DNA sequence: TGTGCCAGCAGCGCACGACAGGGCCATAACACCGGGGAGCTGTTTTTT. This translates into CASSARQGHNTGELFF. Variable domain in full (rest from reference TRBV9 and TRBJ2-2): DSGVTQTPKHLITATGQRVTLRCSPRSGDLSVYWYQQSLDQGLQFLIQYYNGEERAKGNILERFSAQQFPDLHSELNLSSLELGDSALYFCASSARQGHNTGELFFGEGSRLTVL.

The CDR3 nucleotides are TGTGCCATCAGTGAGGGGGGGGCTAATGAAAAACTGTTTTTT. It yields the protein CAISEGGANEKLFF. The chain employs TRBV10-3 and TRBJ1-4, with D perhaps TRBD1 (5 bases). The length of the CDR3 is 14 residues. The germline V and J ends were trimmed by 2 bases and 3 bases, with 7 bases remaining between them. Germline V gene data show CDR1 as ENHRY and CDR2 as SYGVKD.

The CDR3 reads CASSGPGGAGQPQHF. The CDR3 DNA follows: TGTGCCAGCAGCGGTCCAGGGGGCGCGGGGCAGCCCCAGCATTTT. The chain links TRBV7-9 to TRBJ1-5, with 8 nucleotides matching TRBD1. This CDR3 region has 15 residues. CDR1 is SEHNR and CDR2 is FQNEAQ in the germline V gene (reference sequence). The V gene end was trimmed by 5 bases and the J gene end by 7 bases; junction bases not matched to a gene: 10.

The chain employs TRBV29-1 and TRBJ1-1; 8 nucleotides line up with TRBD1. The V segment lost 0 bases and the J segment 7 bases; nucleotides outside the gene matches: 16. CDR3 length: 17 amino acids. Germline CDR1 reads SQVTM; CDR2 reads ANQGSEA. The CDR3 region is CSVEDVWAAGGKDEAFF. CDR3 DNA: TGCAGCGTTGAAGACGTCTGGGCGGCAGGGGGCAAAGATGAAGCTTTCTTT.

The CDR3 DNA is TGCGCCAGCACCCTGCGGAGTAACCAAGAGACCCAGTACTTC. Its protein is CASTLRSNQETQYF. The rearrangement links TRBV5-1 to TRBJ2-5; D gene uncertain. The CDR3 is 14 amino acids. Germline V gene data show CDR1 as SGHRS and CDR2 as YFSETQ. V lost 6 bases and J 0 bases, leaving 12 bases between the germline ends.

J is TRBJ2-7 and V is TRBV11-3, with TRBD2 as a possible D gene (5 bases). The germline V gene encodes CDR1 SGHNT and CDR2 YENEEA. With 1 base removed from V and 11 bases from J, the gap between germline ends came to 21 bases. The CDR3 is 15 residues long. The chain's CDR3 is CASSLVRQSSYGEYF. The CDR3 nucleotides read TGTGCCAGCAGCTTAGTCCGGCAGTCTTCCTACGGGGAGTACTTC.

The V call is TRBV5-6, the J call TRBJ2-1; tentative D call: TRBD2 (5 bases). Trimming cost V 3 bases and J 0 bases, with 13 bases left between them. Germline V gene data show CDR1 as SGHDT and CDR2 as YYEEEE. CDR3 size: 16 residues. CDR3: CASSSRLSSSYNEQFF. CDR3 sequence (DNA): TGTGCCAGCAGCTCTAGACTATCCAGCTCCTACAATGAGCAGTTCTTC.

The chain recombines TRBV11-1 with TRBJ1-2; no reliable D call. Germline loops: CDR1 SGHAT, CDR2 FQDESV (reference sequence). The CDR3 has 13 residues. Trimming stripped 5 bases from V and 5 bases from J, with 12 bases between. The CDR3 region has the DNA TGTGCCAGCAGCCAAGACGGGCTTTATGGCTACACCTTC. This encodes CASSQDGLYGYTF.

The J gene is TRBJ1-2, the V gene TRBV2; TRBD1 matches 7 bases. The length of the CDR3 is 14 residues. V lost 6 bases to trimming and J lost 2 bases; unmatched junction nucleotides: 6. Per the germline V gene, CDR1 is SNHLY and CDR2 is FYNNEI. In DNA, the CDR3 is TGTGCCAGCAGACGGACAGGAATAAACTATGGCTACACCTTC. Translation gives CASRRTGINYGYTF.

The CDR3 DNA is TGTGCCAGCGGGGGGACTAGCGGGAAAAGGACCGGGGAGCTGTTTTTT. The encoded protein is CASGGTSGKRTGELFF. The V and J genes are TRBV2 and TRBJ2-2; 13 bases are shared with TRBD2. V gave up 8 bases and J gave up 5 bases; unmatched junction bases: 8. The V gene's germline CDR1 is SNHLY and CDR2 FYNNEI. This CDR3 has 16 residues.

V and J are TRBV14 and TRBJ2-7, with a weak D call TRBD2 (6 bases). The CDR3 sequence is 16 residues long. The germline V gene encodes CDR1 SGHDN and CDR2 FVKESK. V dropped 4 bases and J dropped 2 bases, with 18 bases sitting between them. Here the CDR3 DNA reads TGTGCCAGCAGCCCCCGTGGGGTAGCGGCTACCTACGAGCAGTACTTC. It encodes CASSPRGVAATYEQYF.

This chain joins TRBV9 and TRBJ2-7; 7 nucleotides align to TRBD2. CDR1 is SGDLS, CDR2 YYNGEE, per germline. With 3 bases clipped from V and 6 bases from J, the junction kept 9 bases outside the gene matches. CDR3 length equals 14 residues. In DNA form, the CDR3 reads TGTGCCAGCAGCGCCCAGAGCTGGGGGGGCGAGCAGTACTTC. Translation: CASSAQSWGGEQYF.